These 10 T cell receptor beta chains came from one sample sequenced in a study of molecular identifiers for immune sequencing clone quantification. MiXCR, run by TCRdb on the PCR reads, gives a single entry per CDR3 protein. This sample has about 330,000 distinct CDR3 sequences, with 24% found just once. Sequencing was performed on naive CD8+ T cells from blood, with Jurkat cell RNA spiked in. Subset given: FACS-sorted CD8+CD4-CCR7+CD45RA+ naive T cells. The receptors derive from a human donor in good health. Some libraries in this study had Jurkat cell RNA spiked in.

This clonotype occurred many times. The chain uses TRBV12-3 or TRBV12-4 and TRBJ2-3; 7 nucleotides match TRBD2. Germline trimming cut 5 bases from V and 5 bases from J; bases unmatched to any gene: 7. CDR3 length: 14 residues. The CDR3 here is CASSATGLEDTQYF. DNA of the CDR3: TGTGCCAGCAGTGCGACTGGACTAGAAGATACGCAGTATTTT.

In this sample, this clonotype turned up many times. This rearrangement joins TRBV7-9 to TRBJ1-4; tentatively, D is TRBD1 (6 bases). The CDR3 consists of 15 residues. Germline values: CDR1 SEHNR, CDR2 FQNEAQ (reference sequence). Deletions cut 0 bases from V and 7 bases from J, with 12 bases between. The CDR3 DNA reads TGTGCCAGCAGCTTAGCCCCAGGGACAACTGAAAAACTGTTTTTT. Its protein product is CASSLAPGTTEKLFF.

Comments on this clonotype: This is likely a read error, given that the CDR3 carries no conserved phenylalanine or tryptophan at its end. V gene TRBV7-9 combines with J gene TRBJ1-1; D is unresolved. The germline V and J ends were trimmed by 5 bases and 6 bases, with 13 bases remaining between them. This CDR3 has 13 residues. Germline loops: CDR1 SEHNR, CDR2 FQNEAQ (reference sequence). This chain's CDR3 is CASSPRSVPEAFL. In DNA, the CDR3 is TGTGCCAGCAGCCCCCGTTCAGTACCTGAAGCTTTCCTT.

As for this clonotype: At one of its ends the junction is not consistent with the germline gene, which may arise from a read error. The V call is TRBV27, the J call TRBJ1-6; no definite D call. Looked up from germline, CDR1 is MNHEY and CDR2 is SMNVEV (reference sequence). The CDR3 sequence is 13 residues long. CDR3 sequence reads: CASGQDLNSLLHF. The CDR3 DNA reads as TGTGCCAGCGGCCAGGATCTTAATTCACTCCTCCACTTT.

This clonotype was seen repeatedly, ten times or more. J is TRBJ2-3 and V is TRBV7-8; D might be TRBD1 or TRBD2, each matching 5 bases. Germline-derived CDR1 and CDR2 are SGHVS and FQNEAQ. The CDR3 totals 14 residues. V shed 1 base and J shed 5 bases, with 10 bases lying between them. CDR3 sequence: CASSLEGPEDTQYF. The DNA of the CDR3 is TGTGCCAGCAGCTTAGAGGGACCGGAAGATACGCAGTATTTT.

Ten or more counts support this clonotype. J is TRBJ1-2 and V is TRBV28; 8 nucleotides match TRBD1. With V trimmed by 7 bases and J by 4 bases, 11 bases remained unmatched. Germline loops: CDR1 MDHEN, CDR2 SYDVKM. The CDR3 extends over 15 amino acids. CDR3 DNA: TGTGCCAGCATAAGACAGGGGATGAATGGCTATGGCTACACCTTC. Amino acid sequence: CASIRQGMNGYGYTF.

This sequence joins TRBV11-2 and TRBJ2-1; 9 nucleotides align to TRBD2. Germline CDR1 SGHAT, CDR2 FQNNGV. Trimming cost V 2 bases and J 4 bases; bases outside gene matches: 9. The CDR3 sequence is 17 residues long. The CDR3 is CASSLTSGTSIYNEQFF. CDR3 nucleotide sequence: TGTGCCAGCAGCTTAACCTCCGGGACTAGCATTTACAATGAGCAGTTCTTC. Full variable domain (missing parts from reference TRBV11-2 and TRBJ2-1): EAGVAQSPRYKIIEKRQSVAFWCNPISGHATLYWYQQILGQGPKLLIQFQNNGVVDDSQLPKDRFSAERLKGVDSTLKIQPAKLEDSAVYLCASSLTSGTSIYNEQFFGPGTRLTVL.

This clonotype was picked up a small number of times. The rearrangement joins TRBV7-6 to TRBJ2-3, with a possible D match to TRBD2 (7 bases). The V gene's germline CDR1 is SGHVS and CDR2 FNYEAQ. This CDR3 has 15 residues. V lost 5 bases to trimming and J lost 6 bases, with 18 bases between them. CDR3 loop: CASSPLSGGADTQYF. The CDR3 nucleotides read TGTGCCAGCAGCCCCTTGTCGGGGGGCGCGGATACGCAGTATTTT.

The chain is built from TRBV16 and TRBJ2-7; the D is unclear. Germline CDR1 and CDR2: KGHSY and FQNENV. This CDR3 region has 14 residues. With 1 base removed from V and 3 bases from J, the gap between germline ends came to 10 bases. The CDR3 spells CASSQFSSGYEQYF. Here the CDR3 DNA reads TGTGCCAGCAGCCAATTTTCGTCCGGCTACGAGCAGTACTTC.

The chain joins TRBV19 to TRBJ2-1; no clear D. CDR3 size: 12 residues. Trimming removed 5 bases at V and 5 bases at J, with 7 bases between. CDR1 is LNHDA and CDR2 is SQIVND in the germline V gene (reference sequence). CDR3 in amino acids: CASSAQDNEQFF. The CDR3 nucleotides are TGTGCCAGTAGTGCGCAGGACAATGAGCAGTTCTTC.